These T cell receptor beta chains were read from a single sample in a study of OX40 agonist ivuxolimab in advanced cancers. TCRdb's table, derived via immunoSEQ multiplex PCR, lists solely in-frame clones and lacks some. Of tens of thousands of clones in the sample, 80% to 90% were seen once. This material consisted of CD4+ or CD8+ T cells sorted from blood, taken in a trial of the OX40 agonist ivuxolimab. Receptors were obtained from an adult with an advanced solid tumor such as melanoma, head and neck, liver or kidney cancer. Both conserved end residues are part of each CDR3. A D gene is named only where the DNA matches it firmly. Size is omitted from some rows. Given values are once, few, many or a class for expanded clones.

j_call clone_size d_call v_call cdr3_aa cdr3_nt
TRBJ2-2 few . TRBV6-1 CASFLGGGTGELFF TGTGCCAGCTTTTTAGGAGGGGGGACCGGGGAGCTGTTTTTT
TRBJ1-2 . . TRBV13 CASTSRTAYGYTF TGTGCCAGCACGTCAAGGACAGCCTATGGCTACACCTTC
TRBJ1-5 . . TRBV30 CAWKGGGSQPQHF TGTGCCTGGAAAGGAGGGGGTAGTCAGCCCCAGCATTTT
TRBJ1-4 . . TRBV6-5 CASSRTPATNEKLFF TGTGCCAGCAGCCGGACACCTGCAACTAATGAAAAACTGTTTTTT
TRBJ1-5 . . TRBV4-1 CASSQGSGPIDQPQHF TGCGCCAGCAGCCAAGGTTCAGGGCCGATTGATCAGCCCCAGCATTTT
TRBJ2-3 . TRBD2 TRBV11-3 CASSLGSSGSSTDTQYF TGTGCCAGCAGCTTAGGGTCTAGCGGGAGTAGCACAGATACGCAGTATTTT
TRBJ2-2 once TRBD2 TRBV11-2 CASSLPSGANTGELFF TGTGCCAGCAGCTTACCTAGCGGGGCGAACACCGGGGAGCTGTTTTTT
TRBJ2-7 once TRBD2 TRBV2 CASSEFGQRGDEQYF TGTGCCAGCAGTGAATTCGGCCAGCGGGGGGACGAGCAGTACTTC
TRBJ1-1 . . TRBV7-9 CASSLETGTEAFF TGTGCCAGCAGCTTAGAGACCGGGACAGAAGCTTTCTTT
TRBJ2-3 . . TRBV5-5 CASSLRLALSSTDTQYF TGTGCCAGCAGCTTGAGGCTAGCGCTATCTAGCACAGATACGCAGTATTTT
TRBJ1-1 . TRBD1 TRBV28 CASSLTPGQGKVNTEAFF TGTGCCAGCAGTTTGACCCCGGGACAGGGAAAAGTGAACACTGAAGCTTTCTTT
TRBJ1-2 . . TRBV28 CASSLDTPYYGYTF TGTGCCAGCAGTTTAGACACCCCTTACTATGGCTACACCTTC
TRBJ2-3 . . TRBV7-9 CASSFGAPGATDTQYF TGTGCCAGCAGCTTTGGGGCCCCAGGGGCCACAGATACGCAGTATTTT
TRBJ1-4 . . TRBV5-1 CASSLQAGTTNEKLFF TGCGCCAGCAGCTTGCAGGCAGGCACAACTAATGAAAAACTGTTTTTT
TRBJ1-3 few . TRBV9 CASSVGDGNTIYF TGTGCCAGCAGCGTAGGAGATGGAAACACCATATATTTT
TRBJ1-2 . . TRBV29-1 CSVDLGDRPPFF TGCAGCGTTGACTTAGGCGACAGGCCTCCCTTCTTC